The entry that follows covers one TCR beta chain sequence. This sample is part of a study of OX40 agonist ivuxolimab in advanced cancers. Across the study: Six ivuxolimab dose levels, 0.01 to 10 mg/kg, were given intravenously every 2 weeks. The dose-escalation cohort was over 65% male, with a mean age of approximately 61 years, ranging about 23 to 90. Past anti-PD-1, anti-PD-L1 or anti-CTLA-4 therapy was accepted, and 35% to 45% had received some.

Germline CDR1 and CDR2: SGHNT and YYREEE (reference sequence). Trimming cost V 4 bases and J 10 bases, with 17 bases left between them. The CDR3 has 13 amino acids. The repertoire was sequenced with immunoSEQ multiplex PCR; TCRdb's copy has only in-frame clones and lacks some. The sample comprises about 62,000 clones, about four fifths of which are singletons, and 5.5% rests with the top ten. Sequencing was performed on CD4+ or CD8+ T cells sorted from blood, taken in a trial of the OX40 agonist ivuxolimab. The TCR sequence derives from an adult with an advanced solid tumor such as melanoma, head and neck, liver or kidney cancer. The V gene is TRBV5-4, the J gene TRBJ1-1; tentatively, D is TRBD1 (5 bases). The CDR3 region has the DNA TGTGCCAGCAGCACGGATCCACCGAGGGGAGCTTTCTTT. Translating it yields CASSTDPPRGAFF.